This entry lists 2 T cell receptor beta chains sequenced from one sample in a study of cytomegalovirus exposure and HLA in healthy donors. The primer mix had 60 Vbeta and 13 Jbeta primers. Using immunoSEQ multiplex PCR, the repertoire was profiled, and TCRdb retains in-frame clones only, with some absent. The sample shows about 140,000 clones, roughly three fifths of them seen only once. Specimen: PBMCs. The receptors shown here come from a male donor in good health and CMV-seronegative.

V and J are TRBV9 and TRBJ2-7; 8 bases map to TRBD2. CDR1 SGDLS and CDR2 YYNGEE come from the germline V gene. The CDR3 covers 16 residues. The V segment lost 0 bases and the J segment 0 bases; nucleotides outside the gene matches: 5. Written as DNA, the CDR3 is TGTGCCAGCAGCGTAGGGGCGGGGGGCCTCTCCTACGAGCAGTACTTC. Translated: CASSVGAGGLSYEQYF.

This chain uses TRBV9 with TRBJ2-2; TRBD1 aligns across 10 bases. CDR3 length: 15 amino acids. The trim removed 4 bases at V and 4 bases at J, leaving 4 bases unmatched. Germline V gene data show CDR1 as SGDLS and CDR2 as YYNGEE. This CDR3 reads CASSPWTGGTGELFF. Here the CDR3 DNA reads TGTGCCAGCAGCCCTTGGACAGGGGGCACCGGGGAGCTGTTTTTT. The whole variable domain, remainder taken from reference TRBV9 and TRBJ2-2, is DSGVTQTPKHLITATGQRVTLRCSPRSGDLSVYWYQQSLDQGLQFLIQYYNGEERAKGNILERFSAQQFPDLHSELNLSSLELGDSALYFCASSPWTGGTGELFFGEGSRLTVL.